The 22 T cell receptor beta chains given below trace back to one sample, sequenced in a study of T-cell memory formation after mild COVID-19. TCRdb recomputed calls from the 5' RACE reads with MiXCR, one row per CDR3 protein. The profile covers about 400,000 distinct CDR3 sequences, with 20% to 25% appearing a single time and 8.5% to 9% taken by the ten largest. Sequenced: PBMCs or a T cell subset sorted from them (not recorded which). These receptors were collected from an adult woman who had mild COVID-19 (a few samples of this study predate the infection). Cell type and time point are not known.

The chain couples TRBV9 to TRBJ1-1; D ambiguous. The germline V gene encodes CDR1 SGDLS and CDR2 YYNGEE. V gave up 4 bases and J gave up 5 bases, with 15 bases separating them. This CDR3 region has 14 residues. For the CDR3, the DNA is TGTGCCAGCAGCTTAGAACAAGTTCGGACTGAAGCTTTCTTT. It specifies CASSLEQVRTEAFF.

The V gene is TRBV10-2, the J gene TRBJ2-5; perhaps TRBD1 as D (6 bases). The CDR3 has 11 amino acids. With 9 bases removed from V and 9 bases from J, the gap between germline ends came to 14 bases. The germline V gene has CDR1 WSHSY and CDR2 SAAADI. DNA of the CDR3: TGCGCCAGTCGTACTTCAGGGGCCCAGTACTTC. It encodes CASRTSGAQYF.

This clonotype appeared a few times. J is TRBJ1-1 and V is TRBV7-9; D is perhaps TRBD1 (6 bases). The germline V gene encodes CDR1 SEHNR and CDR2 FQNEAQ (reference sequence). The CDR3 runs 15 residues. V was trimmed by 4 bases and J by 4 bases, leaving 16 bases between them. The CDR3 loop reads CASSSHRVRGTEAFF. CDR3 coding DNA: TGTGCCAGCAGCTCCCACAGGGTACGAGGCACTGAAGCTTTCTTT.

This clonotype was seen only a few times. The V call is TRBV7-9, the J call TRBJ2-3, with 10 bases matching TRBD2. Looked up from germline, CDR1 is SEHNR and CDR2 is FQNEAQ (reference sequence). The V segment lost 5 bases and the J segment 1 base; nucleotides outside the gene matches: 6. The CDR3 length is 16 residues. Here the CDR3 DNA reads TGTGCCAGCAGCCTCAATAGCGGGGGGCGCACAGATACGCAGTATTTT. This sequence encodes CASSLNSGGRTDTQYF.

The chain recombines TRBV5-1 with TRBJ2-1; no clear D gene. Germline CDR1 and CDR2: SGHRS and YFSETQ. Trimming removed 0 bases from V and 7 bases from J, with 17 bases in between. The CDR3 is made up of 16 amino acids. The CDR3 reads CASSLEPGGAVNEQFF. The CDR3 DNA reads as TGCGCCAGCAGCTTGGAACCGGGTGGTGCGGTGAATGAGCAGTTCTTC.

This clonotype has just a few counts. The V gene is TRBV5-1, the J gene TRBJ2-7; D not resolved. CDR1 is SGHRS and CDR2 is YFSETQ in the germline V gene. The CDR3 extends over 14 amino acids. V was pared by 0 bases and J by 1 base, with 8 bases between. CDR3 coding DNA: TGCGCCAGCAGCTTGGTGATCAATTCCTACGAGCAGTACTTC. It translates to CASSLVINSYEQYF.

V usage is TRBV27 and J usage is TRBJ1-2; 9 positions agree with TRBD1. Trimming at V came to 5 bases and at J to 7 bases, leaving 11 bases not matched to a gene. This CDR3 comprises 15 residues. Germline V CDR1 and CDR2: MNHEY, SMNVEV (reference sequence). This CDR3 is CASSAHRGRFGGYTF. CDR3 in DNA: TGTGCCAGCAGTGCACACAGGGGGCGCTTCGGTGGCTACACCTTC.

In its sample, this clonotype was seen a few times. The chain carries TRBV12-3 or TRBV12-4 and TRBJ2-1; 7 nucleotides match TRBD2. V was clipped by 8 bases and J by 4 bases; unmatched bases: 5. The CDR3 is 13 residues long. The CDR3 sequence: CASGRGTYNEQFF. The CDR3 DNA reads TGTGCCAGCGGGAGGGGCACTTACAATGAGCAGTTCTTC.

This clonotype has more than one count but fewer than ten. This rearrangement joins TRBV20-1 to TRBJ2-5; 12 nucleotides align to TRBD2. V gave up 0 bases and J gave up 4 bases; unmatched junction bases: 6. Germline V gene sequence: CDR1 DFQATT, CDR2 SNEGSKA (reference sequence). This CDR3 is built from 16 residues. Written as DNA, the CDR3 is TGCAGTGCTAGAGATCGGTCTAGCGGGAGGGGAGAGACCCAGTACTTC. Translating it yields CSARDRSSGRGETQYF.

The V call is TRBV7-3, the J call TRBJ2-2; 10 positions match TRBD2. This CDR3 is 16 amino acids long. J was trimmed by 4 bases and V by 2 bases; bases with no gene match: 4. Germline CDR1 SGHTA, CDR2 FQGTGA. CDR3 loop: CASSLELAGGTGELFF. The CDR3 DNA follows: TGTGCCAGCAGCTTAGAATTAGCGGGAGGCACCGGGGAGCTGTTTTTT.

This clonotype was picked up a small number of times. The chain recombines TRBV7-9 with TRBJ2-3; D not certain. The CDR3 is made up of 15 amino acids. With 6 bases removed from V and 2 bases from J, the gap between germline ends came to 15 bases. CDR1 and CDR2 (germline): SEHNR, FQNEAQ (reference sequence). The CDR3 DNA is TGTGCCAGCAGTTATCCCCTAGAACTCACAGATACGCAGTATTTT. Protein sequence: CASSYPLELTDTQYF.

V gene TRBV4-1 combines with J gene TRBJ1-3, with unresolved D. Germline values: CDR1 MGHRA, CDR2 YSYEKL. Trimming pared 0 bases from V and 3 bases from J, leaving 3 bases between. The CDR3 has 13 amino acids. CDR3 sequence (DNA): TGCGCCAGCAGCCAAGAGGTTGGAAACACCATATATTTT. It yields the protein CASSQEVGNTIYF.

Only a few counts were recorded for this clonotype. The junction departs from germline at one end; a sequencing error may be responsible. The chain has TRBV12-3 or TRBV12-4 and TRBJ2-1; TRBD1 is a possible D gene (5 bases). This CDR3 contains 15 residues. CDR3 sequence reads: CASGFRQPQFNEQFF. CDR3 DNA: TGTGCCAGCGGTTTCAGACAGCCCCAGTTCAATGAGCAGTTCTTC.

This clonotype was seen only a few times. The chain joins TRBV12-3 or TRBV12-4 to TRBJ2-3; maybe TRBD1 (5 bases). V was shortened by 4 bases and J by 4 bases, with 9 bases between the two germline ends. This CDR3 is built from 13 residues. This chain's CDR3 is CASSSGIPDTQYF. The CDR3 DNA reads TGTGCCAGCAGTTCAGGGATCCCAGATACGCAGTATTTT.

The chain combines TRBV5-4 with TRBJ1-4; D remains unclear. This CDR3 has 15 residues. Trimming removed 3 bases at V and 4 bases at J, with 13 bases between. Germline lookup yields CDR1 SGHNT and CDR2 YYREEE (reference sequence). The CDR3 loop reads CASSYVDGSNEKLFF. CDR3 DNA sequence: TGTGCCAGCAGCTACGTGGACGGCAGTAATGAAAAACTGTTTTTT.

The chain employs TRBV18 and TRBJ1-4; TRBD1 agrees at 9 bases. Unmatched junction bases numbered 7, after V lost 4 bases and J lost 7 bases. This CDR3 has 15 residues. Germline V CDR1 and CDR2: KGHSH, LQKENI. CDR3 DNA sequence: TGTGCCAGCTCACTACCGGGACAGGGCGTTGAAAAACTGTTTTTT. Amino acids: CASSLPGQGVEKLFF.

This clonotype was counted a few times. The rearrangement links TRBV5-5 to TRBJ2-4; no clear D. The V end lost 0 bases, the J end lost 3 bases, and 7 bases lay between the germline ends. The CDR3 contains 14 residues. Germline CDR1 reads SGHKS; CDR2 reads YYEKEE (reference sequence). The CDR3: CASSLGLGKNIQYF. In DNA form, the CDR3 reads TGTGCCAGCAGCTTGGGCCTGGGCAAAAACATTCAGTACTTC.

V is TRBV20-1 and J is TRBJ2-7; perhaps TRBD2 as D (5 bases). The CDR3 is 17 residues long. The germline V gene encodes CDR1 DFQATT and CDR2 SNEGSKA (reference sequence). Deletions cut 3 bases from V and 3 bases from J, with 24 bases between. CDR3 residues: CSASPSFKVGGGYEQYF. The CDR3 DNA is TGCAGTGCTAGCCCCAGCTTCAAGGTCGGTGGAGGCTACGAGCAGTACTTC.

The chain recombines TRBV14 with TRBJ2-1; D unresolved. The CDR3 length is 13 residues. V lost 4 bases and J lost 7, with 11 bases in between. Germline CDR1 reads SGHDN; CDR2 reads FVKESK. The CDR3 nucleotides are TGTGCCAGCAGCCCGGGTACTCCGAATGAGCAGTTCTTC. It translates to CASSPGTPNEQFF. Based on the CDR3 plus reference TRBV14 and TRBJ2-1, the full variable domain is EAGVTQFPSHSVIEKGQTVTLRCDPISGHDNLYWYRRVMGKEIKFLLHFVKESKQDESGMPNNRFLAERTGGTYSTLKVQPAELEDSGVYFCASSPGTPNEQFFGPGTRLTVL.

This clonotype was observed a handful of times. The V gene is TRBV24-1, the J gene TRBJ2-1; D possibly corresponds to TRBD2 (6 bases). V lost 4 bases and J lost 7, with 16 bases in between. This CDR3 is 15 amino acids long. In germline, CDR1 is KGHDR, CDR2 SFDVKD. The CDR3 sequence: CATSDPGRDFNEQFF. The CDR3 bases are TGTGCCACCAGTGACCCGGGACGGGACTTTAATGAGCAGTTCTTC.

V gene TRBV10-3 combines with J gene TRBJ1-1; no clear D. The CDR3 contains 13 residues. Trimming removed 8 bases from V and 1 base from J, with 11 bases in between. The V gene's germline CDR1 is ENHRY and CDR2 SYGVKD. The CDR3 protein is CAISGGPNTEAFF. For the CDR3, the DNA is TGTGCCATCTCGGGAGGACCGAACACTGAAGCTTTCTTT.

This sequence joins TRBV11-2 and TRBJ2-3; weak D call: TRBD2 (7 bases). The ends were cut back, 0 bases at V and 2 bases at J, with 15 bases in the middle. Germline assignment: CDR1 SGHAT and CDR2 FQNNGV. This CDR3 is built from 17 residues. CDR3 sequence reads: CASSLDAWGGATDTQYF. CDR3 nucleotide sequence: TGTGCCAGCAGCTTAGATGCGTGGGGGGGCGCCACAGATACGCAGTATTTT.